One T cell receptor (beta chain) is described in this entry. The antigen is not known. One end of the junction varies from germline; a read error may be responsible. The data originate from a study of cytomegalovirus exposure and HLA in healthy donors. PCR primers comprised 60 Vbeta and 13 Jbeta primers. Libraries were prepared by immunoSEQ multiplex PCR; TCRdb keeps only in-frame clonotypes and omits some of them. The data hold 200,000 to 250,000 clones, with about 78% observed a single time. Whole-study results and caveats: Common viral pathogens (according to a later analysis) appeared linked to several of the most significant clusters. TCR beta V segments were, for the most part, productive about 87% or about 30% of the time in an earlier analysis.

Per the germline V gene, CDR1 is GTSNPN and CDR2 is SVGIG (reference sequence). CDR3 length: 16 residues. Sample: PBMCs. This clonotype originated in a woman in her 30s in good health and CMV-seronegative. V usage is TRBV30 and J usage is TRBJ1-1; no clear D gene. CDR3 loop: CAWKPRAYLERVKAFF. The CDR3 region has the DNA TGTGCCTGGAAGCCCCGAGCTTATTTGGAGCGGGTAAAAGCGTTCTTT.